These T cell receptor beta chains were read from a single sample in a study of cytomegalovirus exposure and HLA in healthy donors. Only in-frame clones appear in the TCRdb table, and some are missing; sequencing was by immunoSEQ multiplex PCR. The table counts fewer than 100,000 clones; about 0.5% lies in the top ten. The material sequenced was PBMCs. Receptors were obtained from a man aged 45-60 years in good health and CMV-seronegative. Each CDR3 is given with its conserved first and last residue. D genes are given only for firm matches.

TRBV15	.	TRBJ2-3	CATSRVRGRTDTQYF	TGTGCCACCAGCAGAGTGCGGGGACGGACAGATACGCAGTATTTT
TRBV7-8	.	TRBJ2-3	CASSSQGFSGTDTQYF	TGTGCCAGCAGCTCCCAGGGTTTTAGTGGCACAGATACGCAGTATTTT
TRBV5-8	.	TRBJ2-7	CASSLVFNRDYEQYF	TGTGCCAGCAGCTTGGTCTTCAACCGGGACTACGAGCAGTACTTC
TRBV7-8	TRBD1	TRBJ1-5	CASSSLALGTGIYQPQHF	TGTGCCAGCAGCTCCTTAGCACTCGGGACAGGGATCTATCAGCCCCAGCATTTT
TRBV6-5	.	TRBJ1-2	CASSYSIAGAYGYTF	TGTGCCAGCAGTTACTCGATCGCAGGGGCTTATGGCTACACCTTC
TRBV29-1	.	TRBJ1-5	CSVAGDNQPQHF	TGCAGCGTTGCAGGGGACAATCAGCCCCAGCATTTT
TRBV7-7	TRBD2	TRBJ2-1	CASSSGEGNEQFF	TGTGCTAGCAGCTCCGGGGAGGGTAATGAGCAGTTCTTC
TRBV5-1	.	TRBJ1-4	CASSWTVSTNEKLFF	TGCGCCAGCAGCTGGACAGTTTCAACTAATGAAAAACTGTTTTTT
TRBV6-5	.	TRBJ1-2	CASSYRQSGGYTF	TGTGCCAGCAGTTATCGACAAAGCGGTGGCTACACCTTC
TRBV10-3	TRBD1	TRBJ1-3	CAISDFGTDGANSGNTIYF	TGTGCCATCAGTGACTTTGGGACAGATGGGGCGAACTCTGGAAACACCATATATTTT
TRBV18	TRBD1	TRBJ2-3	CASSPPQRGTESDTQYF	TGTGCCAGCTCACCACCCCAAAGAGGGACAGAGTCAGATACGCAGTATTTT
TRBV15	TRBD1	TRBJ1-2	CATSRDHSWDRIGYGYTF	TGTGCCACCAGCAGAGATCATAGTTGGGACAGGATAGGCTATGGCTACACCTTC
TRBV6-5	TRBD1	TRBJ1-2	CASSYSTGGYGYTF	TGTGCCAGCAGTTACTCGACAGGGGGTTATGGCTACACCTTC
TRBV27	.	TRBJ1-1	CASSFSGLTEAFF	TGTGCCAGCAGTTTCTCAGGTTTGACTGAAGCTTTCTTT
TRBV28	TRBD1	TRBJ1-5	CASSGDRGNQPQHF	TGTGCCAGCAGTGGCGACAGGGGGAACCAGCCCCAGCATTTT
TRBV27	TRBD1	TRBJ1-6	CASSSRPGTGGSPLHF	TGTGCCAGCAGTTCCCGACCCGGGACAGGGGGTTCACCCCTCCACTTT
TRBV7-8	.	TRBJ1-2	CASSLRGPNYGYTF	TGTGCCAGCAGCTTGAGAGGGCCGAACTATGGCTACACCTTC